This T cell receptor beta chain was obtained from a study of CD8 T cells in Susac syndrome. TCR beta sequencing covered blood CD8+ and CD4+ T cells. Matching for age and sex applied to the controls, who were healthy donors. The CD8+ and CD4+ T cells were negatively isolated, with the TEMRA cells enriched by FACS. Germline CDR1 SGHTA, CDR2 FQGTGA. Trimming took 3 bases from V and 6 from J; bases not matched to a gene: 15. The CDR3 is made up of 18 amino acids. The RNA input was about 0.45 to 1 ug, and it was reverse transcribed with random hexamers. Across 54 Vbeta and 13 Jbeta, TCR beta CDR3 was amplified with immunoSEQ multiplex PCR. MiXCR, applied by TCRdb to the immunoSEQ multiplex PCR reads, yields one record per CDR3 protein. The repertoire has 65,000 to 75,000 distinct CDR3 sequences, just under 95% of them found once; the top ten carry approximately 0.25%.

This sequence was found in a human donor in good health. Sequencing input: CD8+ T cells from PBMCs. The chain recombines TRBV7-3 with TRBJ2-2; TRBD2 matches at 8 bases. In nucleotides, the CDR3 is TGTGCCAGCAGCTTGGGACCTCTGAGCGGGGGTATCTCCGGGGAGCTGTTTTTT. It codes for CASSLGPLSGGISGELFF.